The 12 T cell receptor beta chains presented below share a single source sample, sequenced in a study of CD8+CD57+ T cells in acquired aplastic anemia. Patients picked for sequencing had shown CD8+CD57+ cell expansion detected by flow cytometry. Profiles of TCR beta VDJ and CDR3 were generated from a genomic DNA template. TCRdb redid the calling of the reads with MiXCR, one entry per CDR3 protein. The profile shows about 260,000 distinct CDR3 sequences, approximately 79% of them singletons. Material for sequencing was sorted CD4+, CD8+, or CD8+CD57+ T cells (not recorded which) from PBMCs. The receptors originated from a human donor with aplastic anemia.

Comment on this clonotype: The conserved phenylalanine or tryptophan is not found at the CDR3 terminus, so this likely reflects a read error. The DNA is omitted, as the CDR3 cannot be located on it reliably, and the CDR3 follows TCRdb's listing. J is TRBJ2-1 and V is TRBV7-9; the D segment call TRBD1 is taken from the table without a DNA check. The length of the CDR3 is 13 amino acids, counting both ends. Germline assignment: CDR1 SEHNR and CDR2 FQNEAQ (reference sequence). The CDR3 protein is CASSHGRHGAPEH.

This chain's CDR3 is CASSPWTSGGGERYTF. CDR3 in DNA: TGTGCCAGCAGCCCCTGGACCAGCGGGGGGGGCGAGCGCTACACCTTC. The chain employs TRBV9 and TRBJ1-2, with D tentatively TRBD1 (6 bases). V was cut by 4 bases and J by 9 bases, with 25 bases left in between. CDR1 is SGDLS and CDR2 is YYNGEE in the germline V gene. The CDR3 is made up of 16 amino acids.

Worth noting for this clonotype: The conserved phenylalanine or tryptophan is not found at the CDR3 terminus, so this likely reflects a read error. Because the CDR3's place on the DNA is in doubt, the DNA is left out and the CDR3 is given as listed by TCRdb. This rearrangement joins TRBV9 to TRBJ2-3. The CDR3 is 13 amino acids long, termini counted. Germline V gene lookup returns CDR1 SGDLS and CDR2 YYNGEE. This chain's CDR3 is CASGEAGTIQYYV.

V gene TRBV2 combines with J gene TRBJ2-7, with no clear D. CDR3 length: 11 residues. In germline, CDR1 is SNHLY, CDR2 FYNNEI. CDR3 amino acids: CAIRGRNEQYF. In DNA form, the CDR3 reads TGTGCGATCCGAGGTCGGAACGAGCAGTACTTC.

CDR3 sequence reads: CASSGGQGNTEAYF. The DNA for the CDR3 is TGTGCCAGCAGCGGGGGACAGGGGAACACTGAAGCGTACTTC. The rearrangement links TRBV9 to TRBJ2-5, with 10 bases fitting TRBD1. Trimming at V came to 3 bases and at J to 13 bases, leaving 12 bases not matched to a gene. Germline-derived CDR1 and CDR2 are SGDLS and YYNGEE. This CDR3 spans 14 amino acids.

In this sample, this clonotype turned up a few times. V is TRBV19 and J is TRBJ2-7; TRBD1 agrees at 7 bases. The CDR3 covers 12 residues. Germline V gives CDR1 LNHDA, CDR2 SQIVND (reference sequence). With V trimmed by 10 bases and J by 2 bases, 5 bases remained unmatched. CDR3 sequence reads: CATDRATYEQYF. CDR3 bases: TGTGCCACCGACAGGGCCACCTACGAGCAGTACTTC. The entire variable domain, with the rest obtained from reference TRBV19 and TRBJ2-7, is as follows: DGGITQSPKYLFRKEGQNVTLSCEQNLNHDAMYWYRQDPGQGLRLIYYSQIVNDFQKGDIAEGYSVSREKKESFPLTVTSAQKNPTAFYLCATDRATYEQYFGPGTRLTVT.

The chain joins TRBV7-2 to TRBJ2-7, with TRBD1 matching over 8 bases. The CDR3 is made up of 18 amino acids. Per the germline V gene, CDR1 is SGHTA and CDR2 is FQGNSA. In DNA form, the CDR3 reads TGTGCCAGCAGCTGGGGACAGGACGGAAACGCTCGCTCCTACGAGCGGTACGTC. Encoded protein: CASSWGQDGNARSYERYV.

J is TRBJ2-5 and V is TRBV6-4, with 12 nucleotides matching TRBD1. The germline gives CDR1 MRHNA, CDR2 SNTAGT. The CDR3 consists of 16 residues. V shed 6 bases, J shed 5 bases, and the junction held 10 bases outside the gene matches. Here the CDR3 reads CASRTLRDRGRETQYF. CDR3 sequence (DNA): TGTGCCAGCAGGACTCTCCGGGACAGGGGGCGGGAGACCCAGTACTTC.

The chain carries TRBV7-8 and TRBJ2-7, with no clear D. This CDR3 has 18 amino acids. V was pared by 3 bases and J by 1 base, with 22 bases between. Germline CDR1 is SGHVS and CDR2 is FQNEAQ. The CDR3 loop reads CASSFPPGPAALSYEQYV. CDR3 bases: TGTGCCAGCAGCTTTCCTCCAGGTCCGGCAGCCCTTTCCTACGAGCAGTACGTC.

V gene TRBV5-1 combines with J gene TRBJ2-3; perhaps D is TRBD1 or TRBD2 (6 bases each). Trimming took 9 bases from V and 11 from J, leaving 22 bases between them. The germline V gene has CDR1 SGHRS and CDR2 YFSETQ. The CDR3 has 13 residues. The CDR3 DNA sequence: TGCGCCAACCGGAGGGGGGCCTACGAGCAGCAGTATTTT. This sequence encodes CANRRGAYEQQYF.

A remark on this clonotype: No conserved phenylalanine or tryptophan ends this CDR3, so it is likely a read error. It is unclear where the CDR3 begins or ends on the DNA, so no DNA is shown, and the CDR3 is as TCRdb lists it. The V call is TRBV24-1, the J call TRBJ2-3; TRBD2, the D gene given by the table, was not confirmed from the DNA. Germline loops: CDR1 KGHDR, CDR2 SFDVKD. Termini included, the CDR3 measures 15 amino acids. The CDR3 is CASSGKTRGIGTLTI.

A single count supports this clonotype. Because it lacks the conserved phenylalanine or tryptophan at the end, this CDR3 is likely a read error. Because the CDR3's place on the DNA is in doubt, the DNA is left out and the CDR3 is given as listed by TCRdb. The V call is TRBV7-8, the J call TRBJ1-1. Germline-derived CDR1 and CDR2 are SGHVS and FQNEAQ. From its first to its last residue, the CDR3 has 13 amino acids. The CDR3 spells CASSFTGGPDTLY.